One and the same sample provided the 12 T cell receptor beta chains below, sequenced in a study of regulatory T cells in long-lasting Graves disease. Time point here: newly diagnosed GD, antithyroid drugs for less than 3 months. The TCR library was prepared using RNA isolated from PBMCs. TCR beta libraries were built with iRepertoire HTBI primers and Arm-PCR of CDR3 regions. From the multiplex PCR reads, TCRdb called clonotypes with MiXCR, one entry per CDR3 protein. The table includes roughly 560,000 distinct CDR3 sequences, about 16% detected once. Separately, the same data were catalogued under a study of T cells in Graves' hyperthyroidism and ophthalmopathy.

The input for sequencing was peripheral blood mononuclear cells (PBMCs), taken at new diagnosis, from a patient treated with antithyroid drugs. These TCRs come from a woman aged 40-65 years with Graves disease.

This clonotype occurred once. This chain uses TRBV20-1 with TRBJ1-2, with D possibly TRBD1 on 6 matching bases. The germline CDR1 and CDR2 sequences are DFQATT and SNEGSKA (reference sequence). CDR3 size: 12 residues. Trimming took off 6 bases at V and 2 bases at J, with 10 bases between the two ends. CDR3 residues: CSAETGNYGYTF. The CDR3 DNA reads TGCAGTGCGGAAACAGGGAACTATGGCTACACCTTC.

This chain uses TRBV12-3 or TRBV12-4 with TRBJ2-2; a weak D match, TRBD2 (6 bases). V was clipped by 6 bases and J by 5 bases, with 16 bases between them. The CDR3 is 15 amino acids. The CDR3 DNA is TGTGCCAGCAGGAGCAGTGGCGGGAAGACCGGGGAGCTGTTTTTT. Translating gives CASRSSGGKTGELFF.

This chain links TRBV4-1 with TRBJ2-1; D remains unclear. CDR3 size: 13 residues. Germline lookup yields CDR1 MGHRA and CDR2 YSYEKL. Between the trimmed V and J ends, which lost 1 base and 7 bases, there was a span of 8 bases. DNA of the CDR3: TGCGCCAGCAGCCAAGGTGTGGAGAATGAGCAGTTCTTC. It yields the protein CASSQGVENEQFF.

V and J are TRBV12-3 or TRBV12-4 and TRBJ2-7; D is unresolved. V was pared by 5 bases and J by 9 bases, with 14 bases between. The CDR3 is made up of 12 amino acids. CDR3 bases: TGTGCCAGCAGTCCCCTTGGGTCCTCGCAGTACTTC. Protein product: CASSPLGSSQYF.

This clonotype has more than one count but fewer than ten. The rearrangement joins TRBV27 to TRBJ1-2; TRBD1 aligns across 9 bases. This CDR3 is 13 amino acids long. V was clipped by 6 bases and J by 8 bases; unmatched bases: 7. CDR1 is MNHEY, CDR2 SMNVEV, per germline (reference sequence). As DNA, the CDR3 is TGTGCCAGCAGAAAGGGACAGGGTGGGGGCTACACCTTC. Amino acid sequence: CASRKGQGGGYTF.

A note on this clonotype: The CDR3 ends on some other residue instead of the conserved phenylalanine or tryptophan, so this is likely a read error. The chain links TRBV5-1 to TRBJ1-6; TRBD1 is a possible D gene (5 bases). Germline CDR1 and CDR2: SGHRS and YFSETQ. Trimming took 3 bases from V and 9 from J, leaving 10 bases between them. The CDR3 extends over 13 amino acids. CDR3 DNA: TGCGCCAGCAGCTCGTGGGGCAGTTCACCCCTCCACCTT. Its protein is CASSSWGSSPLHL.

This clonotype was seen only a few times. The chain is built from TRBV20-1 and TRBJ2-3; no definite D call. The CDR3 is 13 residues long. V dropped 3 bases and J dropped 3 bases, with 10 bases sitting between them. Germline loops: CDR1 DFQATT, CDR2 SNEGSKA (reference sequence). The CDR3 nucleotides read TGCAGTGCTAGTAACCAGATGACAGATACGCAGTATTTT. It encodes CSASNQMTDTQYF.

As DNA, the CDR3 is TGCGCCAGCAGCTCCCGGGGAGCGGGGGCTCACGAGCAGTACTTC. As protein: CASSSRGAGAHEQYF. V gene TRBV4-1 combines with J gene TRBJ2-7, with 8 bases that match TRBD2. The germline gives CDR1 MGHRA, CDR2 YSYEKL. J was trimmed by 5 bases and V by 5 bases; bases with no gene match: 11. This CDR3 is 15 amino acids long.

CDR3 coding DNA: TGTGCCACCAGTGCCCCGGGAGACTTTCAAGAGACCCAGTACTTC. As protein: CATSAPGDFQETQYF. The chain joins TRBV24-1 to TRBJ2-5; D perhaps matches TRBD2 (6 bases). This CDR3 comprises 15 residues. With 5 bases removed from V and 2 bases from J, the gap between germline ends came to 14 bases. Germline loops: CDR1 KGHDR, CDR2 SFDVKD.

This chain links TRBV7-3 with TRBJ2-2, with D possibly TRBD2 on 6 matching bases. The germline V and J ends were trimmed by 0 bases and 6 bases, with 8 bases remaining between them. The germline V gene has CDR1 SGHTA and CDR2 FQGTGA. The CDR3 totals 14 residues. CDR3 loop: CASSLTLAAGELFF. The CDR3 DNA reads as TGTGCCAGCAGCTTAACGTTAGCGGCCGGGGAGCTGTTTTTT.

This clonotype was observed at least ten times. The chain has TRBV18 and TRBJ1-4; TRBD1 matches 7 bases. This CDR3 region has 13 residues. Germline CDR1 KGHSH, CDR2 LQKENI. V was clipped by 2 bases and J by 6 bases; unmatched bases: 0. The CDR3 DNA follows: TGTGCCAGCTCACCAACAGGGGATGAAAAACTGTTTTTT. Translation gives CASSPTGDEKLFF.

This clonotype has ten or more counts. The chain recombines TRBV6-1 with TRBJ1-5, with D unresolved. Germline V CDR1 and CDR2: MNHNS, SASEGT. The CDR3 sequence is 14 residues long. With 3 bases removed from V and 6 bases from J, the gap between germline ends came to 12 bases. The DNA for the CDR3 is TGTGCCAGCAGTGATAAGGGCTGGGGTCAGCCCCAGCATTTT. It codes for CASSDKGWGQPQHF.